This T cell receptor beta chain originates from a study of blood T cell repertoires in COVID-19. For the study at large: Italy, Spain and the United States were the sources of the convalescent and acute COVID-19 samples. The cDNA or gDNA used as material had been derived from T cells, B-cell-depleted T cells, or PBMCs.

V was cut by 2 bases and J by 0 bases, with 16 bases left in between. Looked up from germline, CDR1 is SGHVS and CDR2 is FQNEAQ. The length of the CDR3 is 17 residues. Original data processing: Quantification of nucleated cells was approximated via reference gene primer amplification. Assay used: immunoSEQ multiplex PCR; TCRdb lists only in-frame clones, some missing. Clone size and the V and J calls come from that table; the DNA yielded D and trimming. The repertoire consists of fewer than 40,000 clones, with around nine tenths occurring once and the leading ten covering approximately 32%. This receptor was taken from a man aged 70-80 years with active COVID-19. The V and J genes are TRBV7-8 and TRBJ2-5; perhaps TRBD1 as D (6 bases). Sequenced input: peripheral blood. The CDR3 spells CASSLKLKRTDQETQYF. For the CDR3, the DNA is TGTGCCAGCAGCTTAAAGCTCAAGCGGACAGACCAAGAGACCCAGTACTTC.